This T cell receptor beta chain was sequenced for a study of CD8+ T cells in alopecia areata. The treatment was: oral pan-JAK inhibitor, 5-10 mg twice daily. This clone has a single count. RNA, once extracted, was reverse transcribed into cDNA for use as the sequencing template. This table comes from immunoSEQ multiplex PCR, and its TCRdb copy is limited to in-frame clones, with some not included. Among about 160,000 clones, 55% to 75% were seen once, and the ten largest hold 0.91%. The clonotype originates from a human donor with alopecia areata. The source was CD4+ T cells sorted from blood, collected at week 4, from a patient treated with tofacitinib.

The CDR3 sequence: CASRAPGRLPQETQYF. CDR3 sequence (DNA): TGTGCCAGCAGGGCCCCAGGGCGGCTACCCCAAGAGACCCAGTACTTC. The rearrangement uses TRBV2 and TRBJ2-5; the D gene is possibly TRBD1 (5 bases). From germline, CDR1 is SNHLY and CDR2 FYNNEI. CDR3 size: 16 residues. Deletions cut 6 bases from V and 1 base from J, with 18 bases between.